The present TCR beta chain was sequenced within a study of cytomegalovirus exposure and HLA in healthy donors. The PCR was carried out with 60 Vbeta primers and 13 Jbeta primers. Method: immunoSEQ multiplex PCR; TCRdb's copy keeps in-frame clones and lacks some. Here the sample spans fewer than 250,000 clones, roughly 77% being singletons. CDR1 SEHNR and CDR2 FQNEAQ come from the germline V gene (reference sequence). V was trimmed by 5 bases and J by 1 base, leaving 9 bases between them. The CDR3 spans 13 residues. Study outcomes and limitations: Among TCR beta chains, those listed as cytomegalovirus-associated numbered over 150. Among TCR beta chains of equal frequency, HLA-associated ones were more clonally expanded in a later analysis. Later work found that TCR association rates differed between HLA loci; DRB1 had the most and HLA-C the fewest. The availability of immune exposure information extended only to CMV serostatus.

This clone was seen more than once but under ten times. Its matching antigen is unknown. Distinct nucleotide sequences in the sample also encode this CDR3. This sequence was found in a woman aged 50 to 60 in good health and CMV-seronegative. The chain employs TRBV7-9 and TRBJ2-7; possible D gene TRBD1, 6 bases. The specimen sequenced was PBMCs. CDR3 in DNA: TGTGCCAGCAGCCCGGACAGTTCCTACGAGCAGTACTTC. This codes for CASSPDSSYEQYF.